These 23 T cell receptor beta chains share one sample of origin, sequenced in a study of cytomegalovirus exposure and HLA in healthy donors. Researchers ran the PCR with 60 Vbeta and 13 Jbeta primers. Sequencing used immunoSEQ multiplex PCR; TCRdb keeps in-frame clones, though not all of them. Among some 120,000 clones listed, 75% were seen once. The sequencing sample was made of PBMCs. Source of these receptors: a man aged 25 to 40 in good health and CMV-seronegative.

This clone appeared once. This rearrangement joins TRBV27 to TRBJ1-1, with 7 bases identical to TRBD1. Germline CDR1 MNHEY, CDR2 SMNVEV (reference sequence). Trimming took 4 bases from V and 5 from J; bases not matched to a gene: 4. The CDR3 covers 13 residues. The CDR3 DNA follows: TGTGCCAGCAGTTACGACAGGGCTACTGAAGCTTTCTTT. This translates into CASSYDRATEAFF.

The rearrangement uses TRBV14 and TRBJ2-1; D is possibly TRBD2 (5 bases). V lost 4 bases and J 6 bases, leaving 19 bases between the germline ends. This CDR3 is 16 amino acids long. The germline gives CDR1 SGHDN, CDR2 FVKESK. In nucleotides, the CDR3 is TGTGCCAGCAGCCCTTTCGGAGGAACCACCTTCAATGAGCAGTTCTTC. Translated, it gives CASSPFGGTTFNEQFF.

This clone was detected only a few times. The chain uses TRBV7-2 and TRBJ2-5, with TRBD2 identical over 7 bases. Germline CDR1 reads SGHTA; CDR2 reads FQGNSA. The CDR3 is 15 residues long. V shed 4 bases, J shed 3 bases, and the junction held 8 bases outside the gene matches. In DNA form, the CDR3 reads TGTGCCAGCAGCTCCACCCGGACTAGAAAAGAGACCCAGTACTTC. Translation: CASSSTRTRKETQYF.

This clone was recorded once. The junction does not match germline at one end; this may be a read error. The chain carries TRBV6-1 and TRBJ1-2; maybe TRBD1 (5 bases). Germline CDR1 is MNHNS and CDR2 is SASEGT. The length of the CDR3 is 15 residues. CDR3 protein: CGSSPGEFGNYGYTF. Written as DNA, the CDR3 is TGTGGCAGCAGTCCGGGGGAGTTTGGTAACTATGGCTACACCTTC.

This clone was counted only a few times. The rearrangement joins TRBV2 to TRBJ2-2; TRBD2 matches 11 bases. The CDR3 totals 16 residues. Germline CDR1 and CDR2: SNHLY and FYNNEI. J was trimmed by 8 bases and V by 3 bases; bases with no gene match: 8. The CDR3 spells CASSDGPRLAGGELFF. As DNA, the CDR3 is TGTGCCAGCAGTGATGGCCCCCGACTAGCGGGAGGGGAGCTGTTTTTT.

V gene TRBV9 combines with J gene TRBJ2-1; 8 bases agree with TRBD2. With 0 bases clipped from V and 10 bases from J, the junction kept 9 bases outside the gene matches. The V gene's germline CDR1 is SGDLS and CDR2 YYNGEE. This CDR3 comprises 15 residues. The CDR3 reads CASSVVSGETQEQFF. The CDR3 coding sequence is TGTGCCAGCAGCGTAGTTAGCGGGGAAACCCAGGAGCAGTTCTTC.

This chain connects TRBV15 to TRBJ2-1; TRBD1 aligns across 10 bases. V shed 4 bases and J 6 bases; nucleotides not matched to a gene: 9. CDR1 and CDR2 from the germline V gene are LNHNV and YYDKDF (reference sequence). This CDR3 has 16 residues. CDR3 in DNA: TGTGCCACCAGCAAAGCACCGGGACAGGGGTTCAATGAGCAGTTCTTC. Its protein product is CATSKAPGQGFNEQFF.

The gene calls are TRBV10-2 and TRBJ2-7, with D possibly matching TRBD1 (5 bases). Trimming took off 4 bases at V and 3 bases at J, with 13 bases between the two ends. Germline V gene sequence: CDR1 WSHSY, CDR2 SAAADI. CDR3 length: 14 amino acids. The CDR3 protein is CASSVAGAHYEQYF. Written as DNA, the CDR3 is TGCGCCAGCAGTGTAGCTGGGGCCCACTACGAGCAGTACTTC.

V usage is TRBV6-5 and J usage is TRBJ2-5, with 10 bases that match TRBD2. With V trimmed by 6 bases and J by 3 bases, 4 bases remained unmatched. This CDR3 is built from 14 residues. Per the germline V gene, CDR1 is MNHEY and CDR2 is SVGAGI. Here the CDR3 DNA reads TGTGCCAGCAGCGAAACTAGCGGGGAAGAGACCCAGTACTTC. Translation gives CASSETSGEETQYF.

The chain recombines TRBV25-1 with TRBJ2-1; TRBD2 aligns across 11 bases. The CDR3 length is 16 residues. The trim removed 0 bases at V and 5 bases at J, leaving 3 bases unmatched. Germline V gene lookup returns CDR1 MGHDK and CDR2 SYGVNS. The CDR3 sequence: CASSEYTSGGNNEQFF. CDR3 DNA: TGTGCCAGCAGTGAATATACTAGCGGGGGAAACAATGAGCAGTTCTTC. Variable domain in full (rest from reference TRBV25-1 and TRBJ2-1): EADIYQTPRYLVIGTGKKITLECSQTMGHDKMYWYQQDPGMELHLIHYSYGVNSTEKGDLSSESTVSRIRTEHFPLTLESARPSHTSQYLCASSEYTSGGNNEQFFGPGTRLTVL.

V usage is TRBV7-9 and J usage is TRBJ1-2; no firm D call. This CDR3 spans 15 amino acids. Between the trimmed V and J ends, which lost 1 base and 1 base, there was a span of 10 bases. Germline CDR1 and CDR2: SEHNR and FQNEAQ (reference sequence). This chain's CDR3 is CASSLGQRLNYGYTF. In DNA, the CDR3 is TGTGCCAGCAGCTTAGGTCAGAGACTTAACTATGGCTACACCTTC. The whole variable domain, filled in from reference TRBV7-9 and TRBJ1-2, reads DTGVSQNPRHKITKRGQNVTFRCDPISEHNRLYWYRQTLGQGPEFLTYFQNEAQLEKSRLLSDRFSAERPKGSFSTLEIQRTEQGDSAMYLCASSLGQRLNYGYTFGSGTRLTVV.

This chain joins TRBV4-2 and TRBJ2-7; TRBD2 matches 13 bases. CDR1 and CDR2 (germline): LGHNA, YNFKEQ. V was pared by 4 bases and J by 6 bases, with 6 bases of the junction left unmatched. This CDR3 spans 15 amino acids. CDR3 sequence reads: CASSRTSGSSGEQYF. In DNA form, the CDR3 reads TGTGCCAGCAGCCGGACTAGCGGGAGTAGTGGCGAGCAGTACTTC.

The chain recombines TRBV19 with TRBJ2-1; 10 nucleotides align to TRBD2. Per the germline V gene, CDR1 is LNHDA and CDR2 is SQIVND (reference sequence). Trimming cost V 3 bases and J 1 base; bases outside gene matches: 3. The CDR3 consists of 16 residues. This chain's CDR3 is CASSISSGSSYNEQFF. CDR3 DNA sequence: TGTGCCAGTAGTATCTCTAGCGGGAGTTCCTACAATGAGCAGTTCTTC.

The V call is TRBV5-1, the J call TRBJ1-5; a possible D gene is TRBD1 (6 bases). CDR1 SGHRS and CDR2 YFSETQ come from the germline V gene. This CDR3 is built from 15 residues. V lost 4 bases and J lost 0, with 11 bases in between. CDR3: CASSIQGSSNQPQHF. The CDR3 region has the DNA TGCGCCAGCAGCATACAGGGTTCTAGCAATCAGCCCCAGCATTTT.

V is TRBV29-1 and J is TRBJ2-1; possibly TRBD1 for D (6 bases). The germline V gene encodes CDR1 SQVTM and CDR2 ANQGSEA. V lost 5 bases and J lost 9, with 14 bases in between. This CDR3 spans 12 amino acids. CDR3 sequence: CSVTGSQSEQFF. CDR3 coding DNA: TGCAGCGTTACAGGGTCCCAAAGTGAGCAGTTCTTC.

The chain couples TRBV7-6 to TRBJ2-7, with D perhaps matching TRBD1 (6 bases). The CDR3 loop spans 15 amino acids. CDR1 and CDR2 from the germline V gene are SGHVS and FNYEAQ. Trimming took 6 bases from V and 0 from J, leaving 15 bases between them. The CDR3: CASSLDTGSSYEQYF. CDR3 bases: TGTGCCAGCAGTCTAGATACAGGGAGCTCCTACGAGCAGTACTTC.

This chain links TRBV4-3 with TRBJ1-5; perhaps TRBD1 as D (6 bases). The ends were cut back, 1 base at V and 1 base at J, with 11 bases in the middle. CDR1 is LGHNA and CDR2 is YSLEER in the germline V gene. The CDR3 covers 16 residues. CDR3 in amino acids: CASSQVAQGSNQPQHF. For the CDR3, the DNA is TGCGCCAGCAGCCAAGTAGCACAGGGAAGCAATCAGCCCCAGCATTTT.

This chain joins TRBV5-6 and TRBJ2-5; D not resolved. The germline V gene has CDR1 SGHDT and CDR2 YYEEEE. V was pared by 0 bases and J by 1 base, with 7 bases between. CDR3 length equals 14 residues. The CDR3 coding sequence is TGTGCCAGCAGCTTGGTGGCGGCCCAAGAGACCCAGTACTTC. Amino acid sequence: CASSLVAAQETQYF.

V is TRBV6-6 and J is TRBJ2-7; tentative D call: TRBD2 (5 bases). Germline V gene data show CDR1 as MNHNY and CDR2 as SVGAGI (reference sequence). Trimming took 6 bases from V and 3 from J, leaving 9 bases between them. The CDR3 covers 12 residues. CDR3 protein: CASSRTSYEQYF. Here the CDR3 DNA reads TGTGCCAGCAGCCGAACTAGCTACGAGCAGTACTTC.

The rearrangement uses TRBV5-6 and TRBJ2-1; D is unclear. CDR1 SGHDT and CDR2 YYEEEE come from the germline V gene. The CDR3 consists of 14 residues. The V gene lost 1 base and the J gene lost 5 bases, with 10 bases spanning the gap. The chain's CDR3 is CASSLLQANNEQFF. Here the CDR3 DNA reads TGTGCCAGCAGCTTGCTCCAGGCAAACAATGAGCAGTTCTTC.

The chain carries TRBV18 and TRBJ2-2; D unclear. Trimming shortened V by 4 bases and J by 5 bases, and 8 bases separated the two germline ends. CDR3 length equals 13 residues. Germline V lookup: CDR1 KGHSH, CDR2 LQKENI. Here the CDR3 reads CASSQERTGELFF. The CDR3 bases are TGTGCCAGCTCACAAGAGAGGACCGGGGAGCTGTTTTTT. The full variable domain, rest sourced from reference TRBV18 and TRBJ2-2, is NAGVMQNPRHLVRRRGQEARLRCSPMKGHSHVYWYRQLPEEGLKFMVYLQKENIIDESGMPKERFSAEFPKEGPSILRIQQVVRGDSAAYFCASSQERTGELFFGEGSRLTVL.

The CDR3 DNA reads as TGTGCCAGCAGCTTATTGGGAGGGACCACTGAAGCTTTCTTT. Its translation is CASSLLGGTTEAFF. The chain combines TRBV7-2 with TRBJ1-1; tentatively, D is TRBD1 (5 bases). Trimming shortened V by 2 bases and J by 4 bases, and 11 bases separated the two germline ends. The CDR3 loop spans 14 amino acids. CDR1 and CDR2 (germline): SGHTA, FQGNSA.

This chain joins TRBV6-1 and TRBJ2-5; D not certain. This CDR3 is built from 13 residues. The germline V gene has CDR1 MNHNS and CDR2 SASEGT. V lost 1 base, J lost 5 bases, and 8 bases lay in between. The CDR3 is CASSEVRRETQYF. As DNA, the CDR3 is TGTGCCAGCAGTGAAGTCCGGCGGGAGACCCAGTACTTC.